Each of the 10 T cell receptor beta chains below was sequenced from the same sample in a study of molecular identifiers for immune sequencing clone quantification. TCRdb processed the PCR reads anew with MiXCR; each CDR3 protein has one entry. This repertoire shows about 320,000 distinct CDR3 sequences, about 22% found once; its top ten account for 0.7% to 0.9%. Specimen: naive CD8+ T cells from blood, with Jurkat cell RNA spiked in. As to subset: FACS-sorted CD8+CD4-CCR7+CD45RA+ naive T cells. All receptors come from a human donor in good health. Some libraries in this study had Jurkat cell RNA spiked in.

This clonotype was counted at least ten times. The rearrangement links TRBV29-1 to TRBJ2-1; 10 bases line up with TRBD1. Germline V gene data show CDR1 as SQVTM and CDR2 as ANQGSEA. This CDR3 comprises 13 residues. J was trimmed by 10 bases and V by 7 bases; bases with no gene match: 10. DNA of the CDR3: TGCAGCGCACGACAGGGGGCGCAAAGGGAGCAGTTCTTC. It yields the protein CSARQGAQREQFF.

The chain combines TRBV6-5 with TRBJ1-1; tentative D call: TRBD1 (6 bases). The V and J ends lost 5 bases and 3 bases respectively, with 19 bases between them. Looked up from germline, CDR1 is MNHEY and CDR2 is SVGAGI. CDR3 length: 16 residues. The CDR3 sequence is CASSRDWGRGYTEAFF. The CDR3 region has the DNA TGTGCCAGCAGTCGGGACTGGGGGCGAGGGTACACTGAAGCTTTCTTT.

This clonotype showed up many times. The V and J genes are TRBV6-6 and TRBJ1-6, with TRBD1 identical over 7 bases. The CDR3 extends over 15 amino acids. V lost 4 bases, J lost 6 bases, and 6 bases stayed unmatched. Per germline, CDR1 MNHNY and CDR2 SVGAGI (reference sequence). The CDR3 DNA follows: TGTGCCAGCAGTTCTGAAGACAGGGTTAATTCACCCCTCCACTTT. Translating gives CASSSEDRVNSPLHF.

This clonotype was counted at least ten times. The CDR3 DNA sequence: TGTGCCAGCAGCGGGACAGGGGGGCACACTGAAGCTTTCTTT. This sequence encodes CASSGTGGHTEAFF. The rearrangement links TRBV7-9 to TRBJ1-1, with 11 positions matching TRBD1. The germline gives CDR1 SEHNR, CDR2 FQNEAQ (reference sequence). V gave up 5 bases and J gave up 3 bases; unmatched junction bases: 2. CDR3 length: 14 residues.

This clonotype was detected only a few times. In DNA, the CDR3 is TGTGCCAGCAGTCACACAGGGGGTACTAATGAAAAACTGTTTTTT. Translation gives CASSHTGGTNEKLFF. This rearrangement joins TRBV12-3 or TRBV12-4 to TRBJ1-4, with TRBD1 matching over 8 bases. The CDR3 runs to 15 residues. V was clipped by 5 bases and J by 2 bases; unmatched bases: 4.

Many counts were recorded for this clonotype. This rearrangement joins TRBV4-3 to TRBJ1-1; weak D call: TRBD1 (5 bases). CDR3 length equals 14 residues. Trimming shortened V by 3 bases and J by 1 base, and 9 bases separated the two germline ends. Germline CDR1 reads LGHNA; CDR2 reads YSLEER. DNA of the CDR3: TGCGCCAGCAGCCATGGGACTGAGAACACTGAAGCTTTCTTT. Translating it yields CASSHGTENTEAFF.

This clonotype was seen repeatedly, ten times or more. V gene TRBV27 combines with J gene TRBJ2-7, with TRBD1 as a possible D gene (6 bases). The germline CDR1 and CDR2 sequences are MNHEY and SMNVEV (reference sequence). This CDR3 is built from 15 residues. V lost 4 bases and J lost 4, with 17 bases in between. CDR3 sequence: CASSYSGRGQYEQYF. DNA of the CDR3: TGTGCCAGCAGTTACTCTGGCAGGGGCCAGTACGAGCAGTACTTC.

This clonotype has at least ten counts. V and J are TRBV6-6 and TRBJ1-1; no firm D call. Germline V gene lookup returns CDR1 MNHNY and CDR2 SVGAGI (reference sequence). V was cut by 2 bases and J by 4 bases, with 11 bases left in between. The CDR3 runs 14 residues. The CDR3 reads CASSYEFRGTEAFF. CDR3 sequence (DNA): TGTGCCAGCAGTTACGAGTTCCGGGGCACTGAAGCTTTCTTT.

The V call is TRBV3-1, the J call TRBJ2-2; TRBD2 aligns across 10 bases. Germline V gene data show CDR1 as LGHDT and CDR2 as YNNKEL (reference sequence). This CDR3 comprises 18 residues. Trimming cost V 3 bases and J 0 bases; bases outside gene matches: 7. The CDR3, as DNA: TGTGCCAGCAGCCAGGTAGCGGGAGGCAAAGCGAACACCGGGGAGCTGTTTTTT. Encoded protein: CASSQVAGGKANTGELFF.

This clonotype was detected ten times or more. The chain joins TRBV11-2 to TRBJ2-3; 7 bases are a match to TRBD1. In germline, CDR1 is SGHAT, CDR2 FQNNGV. V gave up 1 base and J gave up 5 bases; unmatched junction bases: 9. The CDR3 covers 16 residues. The CDR3 loop is CASSLGSTTGKDTQYF. The CDR3 bases are TGTGCCAGCAGCTTAGGGTCCACGACAGGGAAAGATACGCAGTATTTT. The full variable domain, rest sourced from reference TRBV11-2 and TRBJ2-3, is EAGVAQSPRYKIIEKRQSVAFWCNPISGHATLYWYQQILGQGPKLLIQFQNNGVVDDSQLPKDRFSAERLKGVDSTLKIQPAKLEDSAVYLCASSLGSTTGKDTQYFGPGTRLTVL.